The sequence of this T cell receptor beta chain was determined in a study of T cells in localized non-small cell lung cancer. V was clipped by 6 bases and J by 5 bases, with 16 bases between them. This CDR3 region has 14 residues. In germline, CDR1 is LNHNV, CDR2 YYDKDF (reference sequence). Method: immunoSEQ multiplex PCR; TCRdb's copy keeps in-frame clones and lacks some. The sample consists of under 2,000 clones, roughly 25% of them appearing once. This TCR derives from a male donor aged 60 or older with stage II lung adenocarcinoma. V and J are TRBV15 and TRBJ2-5; the D call may be TRBD1 or TRBD2 (5 bases each). The sample in question was normal lung tissue next to the tumor, obtained before any cancer treatment. CDR3 DNA sequence: TGTGCCACCAGTCTCTGGGGGACGGGGGAGACCCAGTACTTC. This encodes CATSLWGTGETQYF.